This T cell receptor beta chain was sequenced during a study of cytomegalovirus exposure and HLA in healthy donors. PCR employed 60 Vbeta and 13 Jbeta primers. Sequencing used immunoSEQ multiplex PCR; TCRdb keeps in-frame clones, though not all of them. This table holds around 52,000 clones. The ends were cut back, 0 bases at V and 5 bases at J, with 14 bases in the middle. In germline, CDR1 is MGHRA, CDR2 YSYEKL. CDR3 length equals 15 residues. As concerns this clone: Its matching antigen is unknown.

General study findings and limits: Presence/absence comparisons presumed near-even sequencing depth among donors.

The sample consisted of PBMCs. This clonotype was sampled from a woman aged 45 to 65 in good health and CMV-seropositive. V usage is TRBV4-1 and J usage is TRBJ2-7; D remains ambiguous. DNA of the CDR3: TGCGCCAGCAGCCAAGAGTATCAGGTTTTTGACGAGCAGTACTTC. This translates into CASSQEYQVFDEQYF.